This entry is about one T cell receptor beta chain. As yet, its antigen is unknown. This entry comes from a study of cytomegalovirus exposure and HLA in healthy donors. This CDR3 contains 19 residues. V dropped 4 bases and J dropped 0; count of bases not matched to a gene: 14. Study-level points and caveats: Among the CMV-associated chains, a few were confirmed in vitro as specific for CMV antigens. Rarity marked most TCR sequences, yet some public TCRs occurred in many donors. A cluster of highly shared sequence variants was likely a sequencing artifact.

PCR amplification relied on 60 Vbeta primers (plus 13 Jbeta primers). The data were produced by immunoSEQ multiplex PCR, yet TCRdb's version contains in-frame clones alone and is incomplete. The sample shows fewer than 250,000 clones, approximately 79% of them seen only once. The material sequenced was PBMCs. This TCR was recovered from a man younger than 30 in good health and CMV-seronegative. The chain recombines TRBV23-1 with TRBJ1-3; 8 bases align to TRBD1. Being an ORF, TRBV23-1 has a function that is uncertain. CDR3 sequence (DNA): TGCGCCAGCAGTCCAATAATAACCGGACAGGGAAACTCTGGAAACACCATATATTTT. This translates into CASSPIITGQGNSGNTIYF.